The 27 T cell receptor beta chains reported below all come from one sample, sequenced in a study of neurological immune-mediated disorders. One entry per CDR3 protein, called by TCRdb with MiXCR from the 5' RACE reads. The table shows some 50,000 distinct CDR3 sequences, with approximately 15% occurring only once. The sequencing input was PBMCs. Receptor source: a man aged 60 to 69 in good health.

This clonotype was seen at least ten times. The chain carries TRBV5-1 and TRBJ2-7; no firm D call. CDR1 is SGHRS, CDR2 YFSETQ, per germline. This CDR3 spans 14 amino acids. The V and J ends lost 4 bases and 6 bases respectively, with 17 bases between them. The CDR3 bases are TGCGCCAGCAGCCCGCAGGCAGCAAGTGGCGAGCAGTACTTC. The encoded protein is CASSPQAASGEQYF.

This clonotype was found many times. The CDR3 coding sequence is TGTGCCAGCAGCCGGGACAGGAATCAGCCCCAGCATTTT. This sequence encodes CASSRDRNQPQHF. The chain has TRBV7-9 and TRBJ1-5; 8 bases fit TRBD1. The CDR3 spans 13 residues. J gave up 4 bases and V 5 bases, and 1 base lay outside the gene matches. Germline CDR1 reads SEHNR; CDR2 reads FQNEAQ (reference sequence).

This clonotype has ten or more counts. In nucleotides, the CDR3 is TGTGCCAGCAGTTTAGCAGGGATCGGACAGCCCCAGCATTTT. Translation: CASSLAGIGQPQHF. The V gene is TRBV12-3 or TRBV12-4, the J gene TRBJ1-5, with D unresolved. There are 14 residues in the CDR3. The germline V and J ends were trimmed by 0 bases and 7 bases, with 10 bases remaining between them.

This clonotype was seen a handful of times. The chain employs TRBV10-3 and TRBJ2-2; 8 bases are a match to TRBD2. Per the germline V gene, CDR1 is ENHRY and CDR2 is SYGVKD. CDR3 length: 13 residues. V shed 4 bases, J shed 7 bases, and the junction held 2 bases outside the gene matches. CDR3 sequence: CAISAAGGGELFF. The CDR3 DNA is TGTGCCATCAGTGCCGCGGGGGGCGGGGAGCTGTTTTTT.

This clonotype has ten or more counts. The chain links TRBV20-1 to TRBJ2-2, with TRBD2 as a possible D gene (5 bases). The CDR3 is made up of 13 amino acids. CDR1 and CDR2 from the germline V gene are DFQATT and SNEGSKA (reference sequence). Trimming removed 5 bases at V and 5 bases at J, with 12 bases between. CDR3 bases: TGCAGTGCTCGTGATAGCGAGACCGGGGAGCTGTTTTTT. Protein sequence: CSARDSETGELFF.

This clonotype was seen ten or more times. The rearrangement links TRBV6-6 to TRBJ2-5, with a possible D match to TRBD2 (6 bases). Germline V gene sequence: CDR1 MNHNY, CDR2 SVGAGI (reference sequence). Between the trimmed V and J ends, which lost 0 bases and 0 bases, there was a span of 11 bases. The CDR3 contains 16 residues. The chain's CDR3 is CASSYSGGENQETQYF. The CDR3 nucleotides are TGTGCCAGCAGTTACTCGGGAGGCGAGAACCAAGAGACCCAGTACTTC.

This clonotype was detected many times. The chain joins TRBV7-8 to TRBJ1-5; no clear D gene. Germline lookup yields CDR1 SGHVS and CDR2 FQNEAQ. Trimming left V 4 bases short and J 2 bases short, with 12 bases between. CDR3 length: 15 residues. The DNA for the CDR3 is TGTGCCAGCAGCTCCGGCAGTGGGGGCAATCAGCCCCAGCATTTT. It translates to CASSSGSGGNQPQHF.

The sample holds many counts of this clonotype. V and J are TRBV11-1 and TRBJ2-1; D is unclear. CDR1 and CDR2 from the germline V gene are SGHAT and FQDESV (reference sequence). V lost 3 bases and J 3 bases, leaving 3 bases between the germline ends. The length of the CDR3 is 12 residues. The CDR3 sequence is CASSLNYNEQFF. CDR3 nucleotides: TGTGCCAGCAGCTTGAACTACAATGAGCAGTTCTTC.

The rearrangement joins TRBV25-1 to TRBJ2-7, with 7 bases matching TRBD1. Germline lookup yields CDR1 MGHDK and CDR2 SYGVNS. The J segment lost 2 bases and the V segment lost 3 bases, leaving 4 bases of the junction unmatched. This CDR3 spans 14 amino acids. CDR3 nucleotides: TGTGCCAGCAGTGACACAGGGGTGGCCTACGAGCAGTACTTC. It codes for CASSDTGVAYEQYF.

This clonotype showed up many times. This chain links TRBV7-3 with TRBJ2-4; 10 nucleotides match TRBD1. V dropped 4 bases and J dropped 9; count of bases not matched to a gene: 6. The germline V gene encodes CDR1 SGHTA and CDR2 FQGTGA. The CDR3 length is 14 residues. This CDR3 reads CASSSGDRGAIQYF. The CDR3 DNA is TGTGCCAGCAGCTCTGGGGACAGGGGAGCCATTCAGTACTTC.

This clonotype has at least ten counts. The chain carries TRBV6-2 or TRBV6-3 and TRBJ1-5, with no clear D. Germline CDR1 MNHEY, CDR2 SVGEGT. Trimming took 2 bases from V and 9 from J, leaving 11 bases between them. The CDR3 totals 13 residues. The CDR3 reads CASSYLAIGPQHF. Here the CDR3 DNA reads TGTGCCAGCAGTTACCTGGCCATCGGGCCCCAGCATTTT.

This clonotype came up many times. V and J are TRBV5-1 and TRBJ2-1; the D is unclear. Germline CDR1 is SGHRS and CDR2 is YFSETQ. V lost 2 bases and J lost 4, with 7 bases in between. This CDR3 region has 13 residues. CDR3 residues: CASSFTDYNEQFF. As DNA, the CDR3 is TGCGCCAGCAGCTTTACAGATTACAATGAGCAGTTCTTC.

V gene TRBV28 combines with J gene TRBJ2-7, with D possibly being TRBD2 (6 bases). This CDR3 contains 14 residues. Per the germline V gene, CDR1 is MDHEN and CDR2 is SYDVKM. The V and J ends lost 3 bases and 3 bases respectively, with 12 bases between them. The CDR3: CASSFIQEGYEQYF. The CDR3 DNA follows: TGTGCCAGCAGTTTCATCCAGGAGGGCTACGAGCAGTACTTC.

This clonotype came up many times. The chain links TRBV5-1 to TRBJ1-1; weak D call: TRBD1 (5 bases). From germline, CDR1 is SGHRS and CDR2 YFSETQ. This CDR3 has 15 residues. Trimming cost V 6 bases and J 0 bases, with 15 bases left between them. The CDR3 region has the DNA TGCGCCAGCATAAGAGGGGATTCGGTGAACACTGAAGCTTTCTTT. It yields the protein CASIRGDSVNTEAFF.

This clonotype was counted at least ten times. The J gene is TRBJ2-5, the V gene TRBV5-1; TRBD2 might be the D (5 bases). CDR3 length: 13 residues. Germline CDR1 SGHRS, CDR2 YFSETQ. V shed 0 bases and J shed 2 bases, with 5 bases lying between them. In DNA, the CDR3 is TGCGCCAGCAGCTTGGAGCGGCAAGAGACCCAGTACTTC. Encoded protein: CASSLERQETQYF.

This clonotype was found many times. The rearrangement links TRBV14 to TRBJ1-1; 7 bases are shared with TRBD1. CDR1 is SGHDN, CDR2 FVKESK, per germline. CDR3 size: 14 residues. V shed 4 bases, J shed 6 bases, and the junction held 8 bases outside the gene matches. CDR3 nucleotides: TGTGCCAGCAGCCTTCTGACAGGGATGGCTGAAGCTTTCTTT. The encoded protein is CASSLLTGMAEAFF. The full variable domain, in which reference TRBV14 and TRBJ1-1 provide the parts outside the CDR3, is EAGVTQFPSHSVIEKGQTVTLRCDPISGHDNLYWYRRVMGKEIKFLLHFVKESKQDESGMPNNRFLAERTGGTYSTLKVQPAELEDSGVYFCASSLLTGMAEAFFGQGTRLTVV.

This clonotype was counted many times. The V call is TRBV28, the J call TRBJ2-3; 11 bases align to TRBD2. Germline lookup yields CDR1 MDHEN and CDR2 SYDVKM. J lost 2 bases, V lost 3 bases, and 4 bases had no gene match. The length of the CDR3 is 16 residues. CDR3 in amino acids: CASSFASGRFTDTQYF. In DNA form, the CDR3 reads TGTGCCAGCAGTTTCGCTAGCGGGAGGTTCACAGATACGCAGTATTTT.

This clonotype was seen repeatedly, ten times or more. For the CDR3, the DNA is TGCAGTGCTAGATCCCCCCCGGACAGGGGCACAGATACGCAGTATTTT. As protein: CSARSPPDRGTDTQYF. The rearrangement links TRBV20-1 to TRBJ2-3, with TRBD1 matching 8 bases. Trimming took 2 bases from V and 1 from J; bases not matched to a gene: 8. The CDR3 covers 16 residues. CDR1 and CDR2 (germline): DFQATT, SNEGSKA (reference sequence).

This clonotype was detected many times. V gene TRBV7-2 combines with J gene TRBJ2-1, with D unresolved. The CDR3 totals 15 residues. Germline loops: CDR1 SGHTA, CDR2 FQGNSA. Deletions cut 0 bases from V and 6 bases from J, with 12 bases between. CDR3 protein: CASSLAGSSRNEQFF. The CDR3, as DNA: TGTGCCAGCAGCTTAGCTGGGTCTAGTCGCAATGAGCAGTTCTTC. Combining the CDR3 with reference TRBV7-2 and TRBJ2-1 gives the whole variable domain GAGVSQSPSNKVTEKGKDVELRCDPISGHTALYWYRQSLGQGLEFLIYFQGNSAPDKSGLPSDRFSAERTGGSVSTLTIQRTQQEDSAVYLCASSLAGSSRNEQFFGPGTRLTVL.

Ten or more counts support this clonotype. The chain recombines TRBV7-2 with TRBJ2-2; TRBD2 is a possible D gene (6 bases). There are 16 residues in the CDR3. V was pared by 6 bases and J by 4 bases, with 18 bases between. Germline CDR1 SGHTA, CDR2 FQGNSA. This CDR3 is CASRPPGTSRTGELFF. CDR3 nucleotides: TGTGCCAGCAGGCCCCCCGGGACTTCACGCACCGGGGAGCTGTTTTTT.

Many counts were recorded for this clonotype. The CDR3 loop is CASSLVGDLARGQPQHF. CDR3 DNA sequence: TGTGCCAGCAGCTTGGTTGGGGACTTAGCGAGAGGTCAGCCCCAGCATTTT. This chain joins TRBV5-6 and TRBJ1-5; possible D gene TRBD1, 5 bases. The germline gives CDR1 SGHDT, CDR2 YYEEEE. This CDR3 has 17 amino acids. The V end was cut by 0 bases, the J end by 6 bases, with 19 bases between.

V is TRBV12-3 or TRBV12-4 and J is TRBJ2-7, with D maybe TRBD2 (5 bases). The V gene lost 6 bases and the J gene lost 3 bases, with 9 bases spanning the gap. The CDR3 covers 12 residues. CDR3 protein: CASSPDYYEQYF. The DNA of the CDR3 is TGTGCCAGCAGCCCCGACTACTACGAGCAGTACTTC.

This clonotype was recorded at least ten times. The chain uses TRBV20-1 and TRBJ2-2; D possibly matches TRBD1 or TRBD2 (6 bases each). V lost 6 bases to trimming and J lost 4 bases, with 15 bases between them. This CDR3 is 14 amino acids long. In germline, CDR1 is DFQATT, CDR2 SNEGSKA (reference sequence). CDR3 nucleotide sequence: TGCAGTGCCCGGGGGCCGGGAAGCACCGGGGAGCTGTTTTTT. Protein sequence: CSARGPGSTGELFF.

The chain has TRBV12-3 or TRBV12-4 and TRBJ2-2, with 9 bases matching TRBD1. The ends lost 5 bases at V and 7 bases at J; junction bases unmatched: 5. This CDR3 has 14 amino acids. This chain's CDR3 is CASSPGTGHGELFF. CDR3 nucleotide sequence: TGTGCCAGCAGTCCCGGGACAGGGCACGGGGAGCTGTTTTTT.

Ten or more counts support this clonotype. This chain's CDR3 is CASSLQGSNTEAFF. CDR3 DNA: TGTGCCAGCAGCTTACAGGGCTCGAACACTGAAGCTTTCTTT. The V call is TRBV7-3, the J call TRBJ1-1, with D perhaps matching TRBD1 (5 bases). The germline V gene encodes CDR1 SGHTA and CDR2 FQGTGA. The CDR3 is 14 residues long. Between the trimmed V and J ends, which lost 2 bases and 1 base, there was a span of 8 bases. The full variable domain, with the rest looked up from reference TRBV7-3 and TRBJ1-1, is GAGVSQTPSNKVTEKGKYVELRCDPISGHTALYWYRQSLGQGPEFLIYFQGTGAADDSGLPNDRFFAVRPEGSVSTLKIQRTERGDSAVYLCASSLQGSNTEAFFGQGTRLTVV.

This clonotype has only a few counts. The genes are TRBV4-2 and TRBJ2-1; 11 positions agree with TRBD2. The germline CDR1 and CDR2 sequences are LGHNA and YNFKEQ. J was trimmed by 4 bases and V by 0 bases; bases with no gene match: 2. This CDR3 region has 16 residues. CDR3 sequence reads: CASSQDWTSGYNEQFF. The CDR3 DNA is TGTGCCAGCAGCCAAGATTGGACTAGCGGGTACAATGAGCAGTTCTTC.

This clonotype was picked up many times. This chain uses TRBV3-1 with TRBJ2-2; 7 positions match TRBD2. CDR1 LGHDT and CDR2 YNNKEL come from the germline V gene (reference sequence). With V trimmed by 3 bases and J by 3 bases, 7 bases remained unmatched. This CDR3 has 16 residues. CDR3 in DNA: TGTGCCAGCAGCCAGAGGGAGGGCAGAGACACCGGGGAGCTGTTTTTT. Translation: CASSQREGRDTGELFF.